This note documents a single T cell receptor beta chain sequence. Its cognate antigen is unknown. Read data end 3 residues before the CDR3 end; the end is taken from the germline J gene. The data belong to a study of T cells in women clearing cervical HPV infection. Study-level background: Blood came at first lesion visit for cases, post-clearance for controls. Overall study findings and caveats: Repertoire richness, not evenness, was significantly elevated in CIN3+ cases versus controls.

Profiled with immunoSEQ multiplex PCR; TCRdb holds only in-frame clones, not every one. The sample has 25,000 to 30,000 clones; the top ten hold 11%. This CDR3 has 12 residues. Germline values: CDR1 MNHEY, CDR2 SVGEGT. The ends were cut back, 11 bases at V and 4 bases at J, with 14 bases in the middle. V usage is TRBV6-2 or TRBV6-3 and J usage is TRBJ1-1, with a tentative D call TRBD1 (6 bases). Sequenced material: blood buffy coat. The clonotype comes from a woman aged 18 to 69 with a cervical HPV16 infection that either progressed to CIN3+ or cleared (not recorded which). The sequenced CDR3 bases are TGTGCCGGGGGCTGGGGGGGCACTGAA. This sequence encodes CAGGWGGTE. The full-length CDR3 reads as CAGGWGGTEAFF.